The clone carrying this T cell receptor (beta chain) has just a few counts. The data belong to a study of CD8+ T cells in alopecia areata. PBMCs provided sorted CD4+ and CD8+ T cells. The germline V and J ends were trimmed by 5 bases and 2 bases, with 13 bases remaining between them. CDR3 size: 14 residues. Per the germline V gene, CDR1 is SEHNR and CDR2 is FQNEAQ (reference sequence). Isolated RNA was reverse transcribed into cDNA used as the sequencing template. Clones were read by immunoSEQ multiplex PCR, and TCRdb kept only the in-frame ones, dropping some. This table has approximately 98,000 clones, 45% to 60% appearing once.

This chain connects TRBV7-9 to TRBJ2-7, with D possibly being TRBD1 (6 bases). This clonotype was obtained from a human donor with alopecia areata. Sequencing was performed on NKG2D-low CD8+ T cells sorted from blood. CDR3 amino acids: CASSPTEGAYEQYF. DNA of the CDR3: TGTGCCAGCAGCCCGACTGAGGGGGCCTACGAGCAGTACTTC.